The 18 T cell receptor beta chains presented below share a single source sample, sequenced in a study of blood T cell repertoires in COVID-19. Assay used: immunoSEQ multiplex PCR; TCRdb lists only in-frame clones, some missing. Among some 130,000 clones listed, roughly 83% were seen once. Sequencing was carried out using peripheral blood. The receptors here all came from a woman aged 80 or over with acute or convalescent COVID-19.

This chain uses TRBV28 with TRBJ2-3; D may be TRBD1 (6 bases). Trimming stripped 2 bases from V and 2 bases from J, with 11 bases between. This CDR3 has 15 residues. From germline, CDR1 is MDHEN and CDR2 SYDVKM. The CDR3 region is CASSLGGSLTDTQYF. CDR3 coding DNA: TGTGCCAGCAGTTTAGGGGGCAGCCTCACAGATACGCAGTATTTT.

The chain uses TRBV4-2 and TRBJ1-2; unclear D gene. Trimming stripped 0 bases from V and 7 bases from J, with 18 bases between. This CDR3 has 16 amino acids. Germline V gene lookup returns CDR1 LGHNA and CDR2 YNFKEQ. In nucleotides, the CDR3 is TGTGCCAGCAGCCAAGAAGCGATGGGATCGGGAAGTGGCTACACCTTC. It translates to CASSQEAMGSGSGYTF.

This chain joins TRBV5-1 and TRBJ2-4; 11 bases map to TRBD2. This CDR3 comprises 14 residues. The germline V gene has CDR1 SGHRS and CDR2 YFSETQ. The V gene end was trimmed by 4 bases and the J gene end by 5 bases; junction bases not matched to a gene: 2. The CDR3 spells CASSRGLAENIQYF. For the CDR3, the DNA is TGCGCCAGCAGCCGGGGACTAGCGGAAAACATTCAGTACTTC. The full variable domain, completed using reference TRBV5-1 and TRBJ2-4, is KAGVTQTPRYLIKTRGQQVTLSCSPISGHRSVSWYQQTPGQGLQFLFEYFSETQRNKGNFPGRFSGRQFSNSRSEMNVSTLELGDSALYLCASSRGLAENIQYFGAGTRLSVL.

The V and J genes are TRBV19 and TRBJ2-3; possibly TRBD1 for D (6 bases). This CDR3 has 13 residues. The V end lost 5 bases, the J end lost 3 bases, and 9 bases lay between the germline ends. CDR1 is LNHDA, CDR2 SQIVND, per germline (reference sequence). Written as DNA, the CDR3 is TGTGCCAGTAGTGAAACAGGGACAGATACGCAGTATTTT. It codes for CASSETGTDTQYF.

The gene calls are TRBV5-1 and TRBJ1-1; 11 bases match TRBD1. The CDR3 spans 15 residues. Trimming took 4 bases from V and 4 from J; bases not matched to a gene: 6. CDR1 SGHRS and CDR2 YFSETQ come from the germline V gene. The CDR3 here is CASSPRTGGSTEAFF. DNA for the CDR3: TGCGCCAGCAGCCCGCGGACAGGGGGCAGCACTGAAGCTTTCTTT.

The chain carries TRBV7-2 and TRBJ2-7, with D perhaps TRBD2 (7 bases). V was cut by 3 bases and J by 9 bases, with 21 bases left in between. CDR1 SGHTA and CDR2 FQGNSA come from the germline V gene. The CDR3 runs 15 residues. The CDR3 loop reads CASSFDRGGLAVQYF. The CDR3 DNA is TGTGCCAGCAGCTTTGATAGGGGGGGACTTGCTGTGCAGTACTTC.

This clone was seen just once. The V gene is TRBV4-3, the J gene TRBJ1-4, with D uncertain. The CDR3 length is 13 residues. Germline V gene lookup returns CDR1 LGHNA and CDR2 YSLEER. The V gene lost 4 bases and the J gene lost 8 bases, with 11 bases spanning the gap. This CDR3 reads CASSLSGEEKLFF. Written as DNA, the CDR3 is TGCGCCAGCAGCCTCTCTGGAGAGGAAAAACTGTTTTTT.

The V gene is TRBV12-5, the J gene TRBJ1-1; the D gene is possibly TRBD1 (6 bases). The CDR3 contains 16 residues. The V end was cut by 4 bases, the J end by 0 bases, with 15 bases between. Germline values: CDR1 LGHNT, CDR2 FRNRAP. The CDR3 nucleotides read TGTGCTAGTGGTTCGTTATCGGGACATTTGAACACTGAAGCTTTCTTT. It encodes CASGSLSGHLNTEAFF.

Notes on this clone: The junction departs from the called germline gene at one end, perhaps through a read error. V and J are TRBV28 and TRBJ2-7; maybe TRBD1 (6 bases). Germline V gene sequence: CDR1 MDHEN, CDR2 SYDVKM. There are 13 residues in the CDR3. CDR3 loop: CASSWGLVIYQDF. The CDR3 bases are TGTGCCAGCAGTTGGGGGCTAGTGATCTATCAGGACTTC.

This clone was counted once. V and J are TRBV19 and TRBJ1-2, with 10 bases matching TRBD1. V gave up 3 bases and J gave up 3 bases; unmatched junction bases: 16. The CDR3 length is 19 residues. Germline loops: CDR1 LNHDA, CDR2 SQIVND (reference sequence). Written as DNA, the CDR3 is TGTGCCAGTAGTATTCTTAAATACCCCGGGACAGGGGATCACTATGGCTACACCTTC. It is translated as CASSILKYPGTGDHYGYTF.

This clone was seen a handful of times. The V and J genes are TRBV18 and TRBJ1-4, with TRBD1 matching over 7 bases. Germline V gives CDR1 KGHSH, CDR2 LQKENI. The CDR3 consists of 13 residues. The J segment lost 7 bases and the V segment lost 4 bases, leaving 3 bases of the junction unmatched. CDR3 nucleotides: TGTGCCAGCTCACAGGGGGCGAGTGAAAAACTGTTTTTT. It yields the protein CASSQGASEKLFF.

The chain links TRBV5-1 to TRBJ2-1; possible D gene TRBD2, 5 bases. Germline V gives CDR1 SGHRS, CDR2 YFSETQ. V was trimmed by 0 bases and J by 1 base, leaving 8 bases between them. CDR3 size: 15 residues. The CDR3 spells CASSLGPGSYNEQFF. Written as DNA, the CDR3 is TGCGCCAGCAGCTTGGGACCGGGATCCTACAATGAGCAGTTCTTC.

The chain is built from TRBV4-1 and TRBJ1-3, with a weak D call TRBD1 (5 bases). Trimming removed 1 base at V and 0 bases at J, with 10 bases between. CDR1 MGHRA and CDR2 YSYEKL come from the germline V gene. This CDR3 comprises 16 residues. CDR3 protein: CASSQGTGPSGNTIYF. Here the CDR3 DNA reads TGCGCCAGCAGCCAAGGCACAGGTCCCTCTGGAAACACCATATATTTT.

The V call is TRBV6-5, the J call TRBJ2-5; TRBD1 matches at 7 bases. The CDR3 runs to 14 residues. CDR1 is MNHEY, CDR2 SVGAGI, per germline. V lost 5 bases, J lost 4 bases, and 7 bases stayed unmatched. For the CDR3, the DNA is TGTGCCAGCAGTCTTACAAGGGGGCGAGAGACCCAGTACTTC. Translation: CASSLTRGRETQYF.

The chain carries TRBV5-1 and TRBJ1-2, with 9 bases that match TRBD1. The length of the CDR3 is 13 residues. The germline CDR1 and CDR2 sequences are SGHRS and YFSETQ. The V and J ends lost 0 bases and 7 bases, in that order; junction bases with no gene match: 1. CDR3 bases: TGCGCCAGCAGCTTGGGGGACAGGGCTGGCTACACCTTC. It yields the protein CASSLGDRAGYTF.

The V gene is TRBV19, the J gene TRBJ1-4, with D possibly being TRBD1 (6 bases). Looked up from germline, CDR1 is LNHDA and CDR2 is SQIVND (reference sequence). Trimming pared 4 bases from V and 4 bases from J, leaving 19 bases between. The CDR3 covers 17 residues. For the CDR3, the DNA is TGTGCCAGTAGTAACCCTCCCGAGACAGGCTATAATGAAAAACTGTTTTTT. This encodes CASSNPPETGYNEKLFF.

DNA of the CDR3: TGTGCCAGCAGTTTATTCGCGAACGGACAGGCCTACGAGCAGTACTTC. Its protein product is CASSLFANGQAYEQYF. The chain combines TRBV27 with TRBJ2-7; 7 bases map to TRBD1. The J segment lost 2 bases and the V segment lost 1 base, leaving 8 bases of the junction unmatched. The CDR3 runs to 16 residues. From germline, CDR1 is MNHEY and CDR2 SMNVEV (reference sequence).

The chain is built from TRBV2 and TRBJ2-3; 13 bases map to TRBD2. The CDR3 runs 15 residues. V trimming: 7 bases; J trimming: 4 bases; junction bases outside the gene matches: 5. Germline loops: CDR1 SNHLY, CDR2 FYNNEI. CDR3 sequence: CASTRTSGRPDTQYF. In DNA form, the CDR3 reads TGTGCCAGCACCCGGACTAGCGGGAGACCAGATACGCAGTATTTT.